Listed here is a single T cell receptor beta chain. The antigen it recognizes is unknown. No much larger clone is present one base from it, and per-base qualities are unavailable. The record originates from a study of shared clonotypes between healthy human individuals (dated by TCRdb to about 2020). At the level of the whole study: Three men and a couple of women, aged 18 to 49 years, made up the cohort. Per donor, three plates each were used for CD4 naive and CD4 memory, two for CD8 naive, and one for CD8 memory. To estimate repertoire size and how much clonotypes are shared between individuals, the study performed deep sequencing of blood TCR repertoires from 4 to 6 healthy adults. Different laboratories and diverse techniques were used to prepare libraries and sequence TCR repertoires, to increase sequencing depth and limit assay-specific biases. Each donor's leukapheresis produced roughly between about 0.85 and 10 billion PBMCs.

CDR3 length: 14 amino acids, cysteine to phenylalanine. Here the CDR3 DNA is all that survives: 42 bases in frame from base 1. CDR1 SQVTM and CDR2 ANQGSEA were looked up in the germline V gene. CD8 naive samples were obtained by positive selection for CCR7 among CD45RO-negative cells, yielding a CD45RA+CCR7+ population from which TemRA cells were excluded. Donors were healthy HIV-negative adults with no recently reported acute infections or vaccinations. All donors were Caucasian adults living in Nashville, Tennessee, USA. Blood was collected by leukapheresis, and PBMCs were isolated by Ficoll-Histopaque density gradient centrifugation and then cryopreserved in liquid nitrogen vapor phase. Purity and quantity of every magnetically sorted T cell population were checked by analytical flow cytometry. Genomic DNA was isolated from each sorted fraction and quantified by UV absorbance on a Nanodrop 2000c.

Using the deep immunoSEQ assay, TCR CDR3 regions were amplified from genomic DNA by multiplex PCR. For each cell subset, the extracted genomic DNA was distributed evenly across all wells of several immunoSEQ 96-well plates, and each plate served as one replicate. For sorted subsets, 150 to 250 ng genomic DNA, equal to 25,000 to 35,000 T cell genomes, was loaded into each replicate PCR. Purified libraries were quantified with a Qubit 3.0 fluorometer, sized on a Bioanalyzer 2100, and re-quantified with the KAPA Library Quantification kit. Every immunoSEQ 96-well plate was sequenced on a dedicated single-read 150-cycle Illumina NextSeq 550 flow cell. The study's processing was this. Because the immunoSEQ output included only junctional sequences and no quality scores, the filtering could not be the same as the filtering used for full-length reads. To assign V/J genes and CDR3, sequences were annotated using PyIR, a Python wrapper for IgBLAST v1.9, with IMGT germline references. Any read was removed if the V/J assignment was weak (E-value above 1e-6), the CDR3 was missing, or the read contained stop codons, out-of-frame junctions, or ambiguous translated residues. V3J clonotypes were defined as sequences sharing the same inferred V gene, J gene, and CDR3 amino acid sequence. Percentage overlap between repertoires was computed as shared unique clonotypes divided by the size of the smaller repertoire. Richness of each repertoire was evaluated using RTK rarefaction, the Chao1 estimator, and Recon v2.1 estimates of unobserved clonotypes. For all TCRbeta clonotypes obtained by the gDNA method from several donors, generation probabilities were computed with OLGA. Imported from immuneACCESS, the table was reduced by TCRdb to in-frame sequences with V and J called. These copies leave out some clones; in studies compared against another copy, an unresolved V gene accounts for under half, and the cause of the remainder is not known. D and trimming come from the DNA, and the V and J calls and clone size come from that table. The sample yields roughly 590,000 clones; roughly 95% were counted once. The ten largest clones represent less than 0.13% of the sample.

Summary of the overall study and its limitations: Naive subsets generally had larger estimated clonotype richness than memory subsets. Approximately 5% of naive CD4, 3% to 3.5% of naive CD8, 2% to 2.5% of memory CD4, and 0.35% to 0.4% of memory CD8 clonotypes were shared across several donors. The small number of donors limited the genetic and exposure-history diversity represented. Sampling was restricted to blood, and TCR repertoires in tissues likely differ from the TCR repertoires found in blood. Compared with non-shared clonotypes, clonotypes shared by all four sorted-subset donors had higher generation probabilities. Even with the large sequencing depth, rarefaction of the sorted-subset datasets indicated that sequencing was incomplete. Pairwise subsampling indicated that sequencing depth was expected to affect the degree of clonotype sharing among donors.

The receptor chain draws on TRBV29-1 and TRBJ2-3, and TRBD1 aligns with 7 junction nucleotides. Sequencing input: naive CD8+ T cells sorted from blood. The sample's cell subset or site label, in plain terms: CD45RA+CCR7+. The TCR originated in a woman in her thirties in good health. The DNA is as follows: TGCAGGGCCCTCCGGGACAGCATACTACATACGCAGTATTTT. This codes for CRALRDSILHTQYF.